The 19 T cell receptor beta chains given below trace back to one sample, sequenced in a study of cytomegalovirus exposure and HLA in healthy donors. Researchers ran the PCR with 60 Vbeta and 13 Jbeta primers. TCRdb's table, derived via immunoSEQ multiplex PCR, lists solely in-frame clones and lacks some. The sample has 200,000 or so clones, approximately 84% seen once. Sequenced sample: PBMCs. The receptors shown here come from a girl less than two years old in good health and CMV-seronegative.

The chain combines TRBV19 with TRBJ1-4, with 7 bases that match TRBD1. V lost 7 bases, J lost 7 bases, and 6 bases stayed unmatched. Germline CDR1 and CDR2: LNHDA and SQIVND (reference sequence). The CDR3 contains 13 residues. The CDR3 DNA is TGTGCCAGTACTTCCAGGGGGACTGAAAAACTGTTTTTT. Its protein is CASTSRGTEKLFF.

The chain uses TRBV13 and TRBJ2-5; weak D call: TRBD2 (5 bases). The CDR3 sequence is 14 residues long. V was clipped by 5 bases and J by 2 bases, with 12 bases between them. CDR1 is PRHDT, CDR2 FYEKMQ, per germline (reference sequence). The CDR3 DNA reads as TGTGCCAGCAGCCTATTACTAGAACAAGAGACCCAGTACTTC. This sequence encodes CASSLLLEQETQYF.

V and J are TRBV5-1 and TRBJ2-3; TRBD2 agrees at 12 bases. Germline-derived CDR1 and CDR2 are SGHRS and YFSETQ. The CDR3 spans 17 residues. Losses at the gene ends were 0 bases for V and 5 bases for J; bases not matched to a gene: 7. For the CDR3, the DNA is TGCGCCAGCAGCTTGGTCCTAGCGGGGGGGCCAGTAGATACGCAGTATTTT. It yields the protein CASSLVLAGGPVDTQYF.

CDR3: CASSQTRAVYNEQFF. In DNA form, the CDR3 reads TGTGCCAGCAGCCAAACTAGAGCCGTCTACAATGAGCAGTTCTTC. The rearrangement uses TRBV7-2 and TRBJ2-1, with D tentatively TRBD2 (5 bases). The CDR3 runs to 15 residues. Germline V CDR1 and CDR2: SGHTA, FQGNSA. Trimming shortened V by 5 bases and J by 3 bases, and 14 bases separated the two germline ends. Complete variable domain (other parts from reference TRBV7-2 and TRBJ2-1): GAGVSQSPSNKVTEKGKDVELRCDPISGHTALYWYRQSLGQGLEFLIYFQGNSAPDKSGLPSDRFSAERTGGSVSTLTIQRTQQEDSAVYLCASSQTRAVYNEQFFGPGTRLTVL.

The chain has TRBV6-1 and TRBJ1-3, with 8 bases that match TRBD1. In germline, CDR1 is MNHNS, CDR2 SASEGT. J gave up 0 bases and V 9 bases, and 4 bases lay outside the gene matches. The CDR3 runs 14 residues. CDR3 sequence: CASMTGDSGNTIYF. As DNA, the CDR3 is TGTGCCAGTATGACAGGGGACTCTGGAAACACCATATATTTT.

The chain carries TRBV13 and TRBJ2-7, with 8 bases that match TRBD2. V lost 5 bases to trimming and J lost 3 bases; unmatched junction nucleotides: 9. The CDR3 totals 15 residues. The V gene's germline CDR1 is PRHDT and CDR2 FYEKMQ (reference sequence). In DNA form, the CDR3 reads TGTGCCAGCAGCCCTCCCGGACTAGCCTACTACGAGCAGTACTTC. Encoded protein: CASSPPGLAYYEQYF.

The gene calls are TRBV20-1 and TRBJ1-1; D not resolved. The CDR3 spans 11 residues. V was trimmed by 1 base and J by 6 bases, leaving 6 bases between them. Per germline, CDR1 DFQATT and CDR2 SNEGSKA (reference sequence). The CDR3 DNA follows: TGCAGTGCTAGAGCGGTATCTGAAGCTTTCTTT. It yields the protein CSARAVSEAFF.

The chain links TRBV5-1 to TRBJ2-1; 7 nucleotides align to TRBD2. The CDR3 extends over 16 amino acids. Germline lookup yields CDR1 SGHRS and CDR2 YFSETQ. The J segment lost 3 bases and the V segment lost 4 bases, leaving 10 bases of the junction unmatched. DNA of the CDR3: TGCGCCAGCAGCACCCCTGTTCGCGGGAGCTACAATGAGCAGTTCTTC. Translating gives CASSTPVRGSYNEQFF.

The chain carries TRBV5-4 and TRBJ2-5; 9 nucleotides agree with TRBD1. Germline V gene sequence: CDR1 SGHNT, CDR2 YYREEE (reference sequence). The junction had 10 bases not matched to a gene; V was cut back by 5 bases and J by 5 bases. The CDR3 consists of 15 residues. The CDR3 sequence is CASSSGTGIGETQYF. The DNA for the CDR3 is TGTGCCAGCAGTTCCGGGACAGGGATAGGCGAGACCCAGTACTTC.

The chain employs TRBV13 and TRBJ2-1; TRBD2 aligns across 8 bases. CDR1 and CDR2 from the germline V gene are PRHDT and FYEKMQ (reference sequence). The CDR3 runs to 15 residues. Unmatched junction bases numbered 10, after V lost 5 bases and J lost 7 bases. The CDR3 loop reads CASSQWSGSLNEQFF. The DNA for the CDR3 is TGTGCCAGCAGCCAGTGGAGCGGGAGTTTAAATGAGCAGTTCTTC.

This clone was detected once. The chain employs TRBV10-3 and TRBJ2-5; D remains ambiguous. In germline, CDR1 is ENHRY, CDR2 SYGVKD. V was cut by 4 bases and J by 0 bases, with 12 bases left in between. The CDR3 is made up of 15 amino acids. Here the CDR3 reads CAISGAPSYQETQYF. CDR3 sequence (DNA): TGTGCCATCAGTGGGGCTCCTTCGTACCAAGAGACCCAGTACTTC.

The chain employs TRBV29-1 and TRBJ1-1; no reliable D call. Germline CDR1 SQVTM, CDR2 ANQGSEA. Deletions cut 3 bases from V and 3 bases from J, with 14 bases between. This CDR3 contains 14 residues. CDR3 in DNA: TGCAGCGTTGACCCCCTCTCTGCGGACACTGAAGCTTTCTTT. Translating gives CSVDPLSADTEAFF.

The CDR3 DNA follows: TGCGCCAGCAGCTCACGACAGGGGGGCTGGGAAAAACTGTTTTTT. This encodes CASSSRQGGWEKLFF. This chain uses TRBV4-1 with TRBJ1-4; TRBD1 matches 9 bases. With 5 bases clipped from V and 8 bases from J, the junction kept 9 bases outside the gene matches. The CDR3 length is 15 residues. Germline CDR1 MGHRA, CDR2 YSYEKL.

The V gene is TRBV7-2, the J gene TRBJ2-7; TRBD2 matches 7 bases. Germline lookup yields CDR1 SGHTA and CDR2 FQGNSA. V dropped 3 bases and J dropped 6; count of bases not matched to a gene: 8. This CDR3 region has 14 residues. The CDR3 protein is CASSLTSLTSEQYF. CDR3 bases: TGTGCCAGCAGCTTGACTAGCCTAACCTCCGAGCAGTACTTC.

As concerns this clone: The junction shows a germline mismatch at one end, possibly a read error. CDR3 amino acids: CASSLGLASWDEQFF. Written as DNA, the CDR3 is TGTGCTAGCAGCCTGGGACTAGCGTCTTGGGATGAGCAGTTCTTC. This rearrangement joins TRBV7-7 to TRBJ2-1; 10 nucleotides line up with TRBD2. This CDR3 spans 15 amino acids. Germline V CDR1 and CDR2: SSHAT, FNYEAQ (reference sequence). The full variable domain, rest sourced from reference TRBV7-7 and TRBJ2-1, is GAGVSQSPRYKVTKRGQDVTLRCDPISSHATLYWYQQALGQGPEFLTYFNYEAQPDKSGLPSDRFSAERPEGSISTLTIQRTEQRDSAMYRCASSLGLASWDEQFFGPGTRLTVL.

This clone appeared a single time. The junction shows a germline mismatch at one end, possibly a read error. The V call is TRBV4-1, the J call TRBJ1-1; a possible D gene is TRBD1 (6 bases). There are 13 residues in the CDR3. CDR1 MGHRA and CDR2 YSYEKL come from the germline V gene. The CDR3 DNA reads TGCGCCAGCAGCCAAGGGAACCGGGACAATCCTCTTTTT. It yields the protein CASSQGNRDNPLF.

Only one count was recorded for this clone. The chain combines TRBV7-2 with TRBJ2-7, with 10 positions matching TRBD2. The CDR3 is 14 amino acids. V was clipped by 7 bases and J by 0 bases; unmatched bases: 3. Germline CDR1 SGHTA, CDR2 FQGNSA. CDR3 region: CASTGTSVSYEQYF. CDR3 bases: TGTGCCAGCACAGGGACTAGCGTCTCCTACGAGCAGTACTTC.

This clone was seen more than once but under ten times. J is TRBJ1-5 and V is TRBV2; D gene ambiguous. Trimming pared 6 bases from V and 4 bases from J, leaving 7 bases between. This CDR3 has 12 residues. Germline CDR1 SNHLY, CDR2 FYNNEI. The CDR3 loop reads CASRDNNQPQHF. DNA for the CDR3: TGTGCCAGCAGAGACAATAATCAGCCCCAGCATTTT.

This clone was seen a few times. The J gene is TRBJ1-6, the V gene TRBV5-6; D is ambiguous. The CDR3 covers 15 residues. Germline V CDR1 and CDR2: SGHDT, YYEEEE. V was cut by 2 bases and J by 2 bases, with 8 bases left in between. CDR3 sequence reads: CASSFGGTYNSPLHF. The CDR3 DNA reads as TGTGCCAGCAGCTTTGGAGGGACCTATAATTCACCCCTCCACTTT.